This T cell receptor (beta chain) is from a study of cytomegalovirus exposure and HLA in healthy donors. Germline assignment: CDR1 SGHNT and CDR2 YYREEE (reference sequence). V lost 0 bases to trimming and J lost 4 bases, with 10 bases between them. The CDR3 length is 14 residues. Assay: immunoSEQ multiplex PCR; the TCRdb copy retains only in-frame clones and omits some. The top ten hold around 5.6% of the sample, which has 200,000 to 250,000 clones, over 65% seen once. V is TRBV5-4 and J is TRBJ1-1; D is unclear. Sequenced material: PBMCs. The receptor was derived from a woman aged 18-29 years in good health and CMV-seronegative. This CDR3 is CASSLEGGSTEAFF. The DNA for the CDR3 is TGTGCCAGCAGCTTGGAGGGCGGTAGCACTGAAGCTTTCTTT.